This T cell receptor (beta chain) was sequenced in a study of blood T cell repertoires in COVID-19. This CDR3 has 14 amino acids. V was pared by 4 bases and J by 0 bases, with 10 bases between. Looked up from germline, CDR1 is SGHRS and CDR2 is YFSETQ. Here immunoSEQ multiplex PCR was the method, and the copy in TCRdb shows in-frame clones only, minus some. The sample has 25,000 to 30,000 clones; roughly 90% are singletons. The specimen sequenced was peripheral blood. V is TRBV5-1 and J is TRBJ1-2; no clear D gene. The receptor was derived from an older man with active or convalescent COVID-19. This chain's CDR3 is CASSVESTNYGYTF. The CDR3, as DNA: TGCGCCAGCAGCGTGGAGTCTACTAACTATGGCTACACCTTC. Using reference TRBV5-1 and TRBJ1-2 for the parts outside the CDR3, the full variable domain is KAGVTQTPRYLIKTRGQQVTLSCSPISGHRSVSWYQQTPGQGLQFLFEYFSETQRNKGNFPGRFSGRQFSNSRSEMNVSTLELGDSALYLCASSVESTNYGYTFGSGTRLTVV.